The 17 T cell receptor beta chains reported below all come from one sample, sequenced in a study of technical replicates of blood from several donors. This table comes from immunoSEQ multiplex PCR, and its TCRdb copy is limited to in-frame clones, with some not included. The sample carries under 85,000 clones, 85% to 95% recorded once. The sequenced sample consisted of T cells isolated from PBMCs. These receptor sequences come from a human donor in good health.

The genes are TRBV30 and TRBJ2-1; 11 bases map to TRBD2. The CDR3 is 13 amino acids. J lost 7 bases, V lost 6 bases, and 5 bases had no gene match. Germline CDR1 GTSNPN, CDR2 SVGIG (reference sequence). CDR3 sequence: CACSGRAGNEQFF. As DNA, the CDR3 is TGTGCCTGTAGCGGGAGGGCCGGGAATGAGCAGTTCTTC.

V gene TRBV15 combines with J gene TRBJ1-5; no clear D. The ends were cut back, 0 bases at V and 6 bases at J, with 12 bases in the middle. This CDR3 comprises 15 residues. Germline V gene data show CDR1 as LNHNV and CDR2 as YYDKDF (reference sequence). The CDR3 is CATSRDHREAQPQHF. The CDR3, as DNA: TGTGCCACCAGCAGAGATCATCGGGAGGCTCAGCCCCAGCATTTT.

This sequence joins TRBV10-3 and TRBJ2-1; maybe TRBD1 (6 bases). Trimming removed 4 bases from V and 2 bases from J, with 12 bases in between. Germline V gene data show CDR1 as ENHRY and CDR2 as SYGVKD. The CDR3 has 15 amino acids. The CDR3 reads CAISAARGAYNEQFF. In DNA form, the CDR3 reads TGTGCCATCAGTGCAGCCAGGGGTGCCTACAATGAGCAGTTCTTC.

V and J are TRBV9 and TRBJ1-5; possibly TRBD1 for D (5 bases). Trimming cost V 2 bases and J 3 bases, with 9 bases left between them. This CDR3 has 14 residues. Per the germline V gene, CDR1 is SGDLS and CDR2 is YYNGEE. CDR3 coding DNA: TGTGCCAGCAGCGTGGGGCAGTCCAATCAGCCCCAGCATTTT. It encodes CASSVGQSNQPQHF.

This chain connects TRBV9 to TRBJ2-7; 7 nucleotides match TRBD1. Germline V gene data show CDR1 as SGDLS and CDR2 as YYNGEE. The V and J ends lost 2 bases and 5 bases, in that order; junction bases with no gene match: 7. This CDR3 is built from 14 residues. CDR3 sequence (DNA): TGTGCCAGCAGCGTTCGGGACAGATCGAACGAGCAGTACTTC. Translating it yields CASSVRDRSNEQYF.

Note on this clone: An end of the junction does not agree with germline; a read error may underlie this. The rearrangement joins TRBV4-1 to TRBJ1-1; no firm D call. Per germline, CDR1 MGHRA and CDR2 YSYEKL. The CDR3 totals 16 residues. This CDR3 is CASSQAPLAVPTEAFF. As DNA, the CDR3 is TGCGCCAGCAGTCAAGCACCCCTTGCAGTCCCCACTGAAGCTTTCTTT.

This CDR3 is CASTRTGYNQPQHF. DNA for the CDR3: TGTGCCAGTACCAGAACGGGGTATAATCAGCCCCAGCATTTT. This chain joins TRBV19 and TRBJ1-5; D remains ambiguous. Deletions cut 7 bases from V and 4 bases from J, with 14 bases between. The CDR3 is made up of 14 amino acids. Germline CDR1 and CDR2: LNHDA and SQIVND (reference sequence).

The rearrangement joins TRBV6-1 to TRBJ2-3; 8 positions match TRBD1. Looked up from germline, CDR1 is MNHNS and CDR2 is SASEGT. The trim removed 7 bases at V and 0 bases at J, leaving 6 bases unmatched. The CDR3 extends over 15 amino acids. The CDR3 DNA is TGTGCCAGCAAGATCCGGGACAGGAGCACAGATACGCAGTATTTT. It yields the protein CASKIRDRSTDTQYF.

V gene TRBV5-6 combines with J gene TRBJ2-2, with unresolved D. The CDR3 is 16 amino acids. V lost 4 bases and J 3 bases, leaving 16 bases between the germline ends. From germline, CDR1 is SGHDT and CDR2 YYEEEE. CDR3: CASSRLVSVYTGELFF. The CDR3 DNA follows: TGTGCCAGCAGCCGTCTCGTCAGTGTATACACCGGGGAGCTGTTTTTT.

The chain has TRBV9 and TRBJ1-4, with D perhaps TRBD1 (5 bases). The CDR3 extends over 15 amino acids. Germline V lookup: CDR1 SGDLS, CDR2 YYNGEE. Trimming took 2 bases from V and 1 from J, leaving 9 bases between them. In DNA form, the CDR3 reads TGTGCCAGCAGCGTCTCCGGACAAACTAATGAAAAACTGTTTTTT. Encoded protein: CASSVSGQTNEKLFF.

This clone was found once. Written as DNA, the CDR3 is TGTGCCAGCAGCTTAGGGACTAGTTACGCTGAGCAGTTCTTC. It codes for CASSLGTSYAEQFF. The chain employs TRBV7-6 and TRBJ2-1; the match to TRBD2 covers 7 bases. Germline trimming cut 1 base from V and 9 bases from J; bases unmatched to any gene: 6. The CDR3 contains 14 residues. The V gene's germline CDR1 is SGHVS and CDR2 FNYEAQ.

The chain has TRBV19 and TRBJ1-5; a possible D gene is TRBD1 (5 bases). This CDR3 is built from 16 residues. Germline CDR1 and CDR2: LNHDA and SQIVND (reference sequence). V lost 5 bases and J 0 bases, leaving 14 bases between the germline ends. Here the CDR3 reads CASSGAALYSNQPQHF. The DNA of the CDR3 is TGTGCCAGTAGTGGGGCCGCTCTTTATAGCAATCAGCCCCAGCATTTT.

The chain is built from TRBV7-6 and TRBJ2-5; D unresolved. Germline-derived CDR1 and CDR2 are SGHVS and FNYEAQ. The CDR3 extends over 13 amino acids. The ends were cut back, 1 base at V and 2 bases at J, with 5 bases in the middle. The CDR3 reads CASSLGLQETQYF. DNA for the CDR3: TGTGCCAGCAGCTTAGGGCTTCAAGAGACCCAGTACTTC.

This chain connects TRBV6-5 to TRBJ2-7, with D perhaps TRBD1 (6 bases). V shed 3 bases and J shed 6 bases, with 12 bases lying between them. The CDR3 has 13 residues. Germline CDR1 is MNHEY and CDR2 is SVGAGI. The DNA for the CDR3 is TGTGCCAGCAGTTATACCCTCAGGGGCGAGCAGTACTTC. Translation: CASSYTLRGEQYF.

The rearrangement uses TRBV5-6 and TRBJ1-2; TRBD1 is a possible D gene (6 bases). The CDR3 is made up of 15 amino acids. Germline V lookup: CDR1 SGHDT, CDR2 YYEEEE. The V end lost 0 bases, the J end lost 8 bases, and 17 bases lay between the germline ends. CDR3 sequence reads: CASSLDVQGPFGYTF. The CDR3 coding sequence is TGTGCCAGCAGCTTGGATGTACAGGGACCATTCGGCTACACCTTC.

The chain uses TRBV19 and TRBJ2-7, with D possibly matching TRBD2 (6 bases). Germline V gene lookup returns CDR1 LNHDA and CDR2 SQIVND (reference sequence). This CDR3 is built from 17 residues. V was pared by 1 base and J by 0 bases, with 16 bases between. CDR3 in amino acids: CASSIAWDSGGSYEQYF. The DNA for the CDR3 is TGTGCCAGTAGTATAGCGTGGGACTCCGGCGGCTCCTACGAGCAGTACTTC.

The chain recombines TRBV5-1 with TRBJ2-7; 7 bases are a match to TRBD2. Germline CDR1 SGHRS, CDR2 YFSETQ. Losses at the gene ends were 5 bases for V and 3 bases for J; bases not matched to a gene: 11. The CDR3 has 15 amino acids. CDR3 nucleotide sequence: TGCGCCAGCAGGCCAATTGGAGCGGGAATCTACGAGCAGTACTTC. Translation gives CASRPIGAGIYEQYF. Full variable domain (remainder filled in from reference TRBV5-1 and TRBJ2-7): KAGVTQTPRYLIKTRGQQVTLSCSPISGHRSVSWYQQTPGQGLQFLFEYFSETQRNKGNFPGRFSGRQFSNSRSEMNVSTLELGDSALYLCASRPIGAGIYEQYFGPGTRLTVT.